The 9 T cell receptor beta chains given below trace back to one sample, sequenced in a study of control samples from healthy donors and cancer patients. The method was immunoSEQ multiplex PCR; TCRdb's version includes in-frame clones alone and lacks a portion of them. The sample holds under 140,000 clones; roughly 90% are singletons and the top ten take around 3.5%. Sequences were obtained from PBMCs. The receptor source for this set is a woman in her sixties or seventies with lung cancer.

In its sample, this clone was seen once. The chain joins TRBV6-6 to TRBJ1-1; D is unclear. This CDR3 spans 13 amino acids. Germline V CDR1 and CDR2: MNHNY, SVGAGI (reference sequence). V was cut by 8 bases and J by 1 base, with 11 bases left in between. CDR3 protein: CASYRTWNTEAFF. CDR3 DNA sequence: TGTGCCAGCTACAGAACATGGAACACTGAAGCTTTCTTT.

The CDR3 sequence: CASSTQPDTEAFF. CDR3 DNA: TGTGCCAGCAGCACTCAACCGGATACTGAAGCTTTCTTT. The chain couples TRBV7-2 to TRBJ1-1; D is unresolved. Deletions cut 5 bases from V and 5 bases from J, with 12 bases between. The CDR3 spans 13 residues. Germline loops: CDR1 SGHTA, CDR2 FQGNSA. The full variable domain, its missing parts supplied by reference TRBV7-2 and TRBJ1-1, is GAGVSQSPSNKVTEKGKDVELRCDPISGHTALYWYRQSLGQGLEFLIYFQGNSAPDKSGLPSDRFSAERTGGSVSTLTIQRTQQEDSAVYLCASSTQPDTEAFFGQGTRLTVV.

This chain connects TRBV7-3 to TRBJ2-6; 7 positions agree with TRBD1. Germline CDR1 and CDR2: SGHTA and FQGTGA. Trimming took 3 bases from V and 0 from J; bases not matched to a gene: 5. CDR3 size: 17 residues. CDR3 residues: CASSFTGDSSGANVLTF. CDR3 DNA: TGTGCCAGCAGCTTCACAGGGGATTCCTCTGGGGCCAACGTCCTGACTTTC. The entire variable domain, with the rest obtained from reference TRBV7-3 and TRBJ2-6, is as follows: GAGVSQTPSNKVTEKGKYVELRCDPISGHTALYWYRQSLGQGPEFLIYFQGTGAADDSGLPNDRFFAVRPEGSVSTLKIQRTERGDSAVYLCASSFTGDSSGANVLTFGAGSRLTVL.

The chain is built from TRBV24-1 and TRBJ2-2; no clear D. With 3 bases removed from V and 2 bases from J, the gap between germline ends came to 12 bases. The CDR3 contains 16 residues. Germline assignment: CDR1 KGHDR and CDR2 SFDVKD. The CDR3 is CATSDETVGNTGELFF. The CDR3 region has the DNA TGTGCCACCAGTGATGAAACAGTAGGTAACACCGGGGAGCTGTTTTTT.

The V gene is TRBV18, the J gene TRBJ1-1, with no clear D. Germline assignment: CDR1 KGHSH and CDR2 LQKENI. V shed 5 bases and J shed 0 bases, with 7 bases lying between them. This CDR3 is built from 13 residues. In DNA form, the CDR3 reads TGTGCCAGCTCAGAAACAGTGAACACTGAAGCTTTCTTT. As protein: CASSETVNTEAFF.

This clone appeared a few times. The chain recombines TRBV4-2 with TRBJ2-7; 10 positions match TRBD2. The CDR3 loop spans 15 amino acids. Germline loops: CDR1 LGHNA, CDR2 YNFKEQ. Trimming cost V 4 bases and J 4 bases; bases outside gene matches: 7. The CDR3 sequence: CASSRGAGGVYEQYF. CDR3 DNA sequence: TGTGCCAGCAGCCGAGGAGCGGGAGGGGTTTACGAGCAGTACTTC.

The chain is built from TRBV3-1 (or the pseudogene TRBV3-2) and TRBJ2-7; TRBD1 matches at 9 bases. The CDR3 totals 14 residues. The V segment lost 0 bases and the J segment 8 bases; nucleotides outside the gene matches: 5. Germline CDR1 LGHDT, CDR2 YNNKEL (reference sequence). CDR3: CASSQEEGTGKQYF. In DNA, the CDR3 is TGTGCCAGCAGCCAAGAGGAGGGGACAGGGAAGCAGTACTTC.

V and J are TRBV5-1 and TRBJ2-5, with TRBD1 matching over 10 bases. There are 16 residues in the CDR3. Unmatched junction bases numbered 12, after V lost 6 bases and J lost 4 bases. Germline V gene lookup returns CDR1 SGHRS and CDR2 YFSETQ. In DNA form, the CDR3 reads TGCGCCAGCACCCAAGGGCAGACAGGGGGCGGAGAGACCCAGTACTTC. Translation gives CASTQGQTGGGETQYF.

V is TRBV19 and J is TRBJ1-2, with 8 positions matching TRBD1. Germline CDR1 is LNHDA and CDR2 is SQIVND (reference sequence). The CDR3 loop spans 16 amino acids. The V segment lost 7 bases and the J segment 7 bases; nucleotides outside the gene matches: 17. CDR3 DNA: TGTGCCAGTATCTCCGGCGGGACAGGCAAAGGGAGTGGCTACACCTTC. Translation: CASISGGTGKGSGYTF.